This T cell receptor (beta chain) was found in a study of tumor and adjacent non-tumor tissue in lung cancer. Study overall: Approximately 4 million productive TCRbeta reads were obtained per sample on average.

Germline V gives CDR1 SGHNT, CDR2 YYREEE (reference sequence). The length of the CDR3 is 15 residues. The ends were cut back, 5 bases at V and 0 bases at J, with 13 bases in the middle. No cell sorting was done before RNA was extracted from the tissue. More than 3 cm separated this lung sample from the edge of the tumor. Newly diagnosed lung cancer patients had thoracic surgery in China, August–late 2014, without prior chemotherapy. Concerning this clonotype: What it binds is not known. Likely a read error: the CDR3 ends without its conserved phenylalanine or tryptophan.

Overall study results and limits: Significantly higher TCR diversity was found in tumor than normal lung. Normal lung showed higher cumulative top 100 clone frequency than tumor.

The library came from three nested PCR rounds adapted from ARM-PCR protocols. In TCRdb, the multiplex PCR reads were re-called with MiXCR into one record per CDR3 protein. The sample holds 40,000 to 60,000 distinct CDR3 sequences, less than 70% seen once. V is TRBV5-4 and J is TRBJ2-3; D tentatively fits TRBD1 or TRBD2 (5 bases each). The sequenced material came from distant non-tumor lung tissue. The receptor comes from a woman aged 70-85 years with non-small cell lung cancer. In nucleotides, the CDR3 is TGTGCCAGCAGTGCAGAGGGACGGAGCACAGATACGCAGTATTCT. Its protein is CASSAEGRSTDTQYS.